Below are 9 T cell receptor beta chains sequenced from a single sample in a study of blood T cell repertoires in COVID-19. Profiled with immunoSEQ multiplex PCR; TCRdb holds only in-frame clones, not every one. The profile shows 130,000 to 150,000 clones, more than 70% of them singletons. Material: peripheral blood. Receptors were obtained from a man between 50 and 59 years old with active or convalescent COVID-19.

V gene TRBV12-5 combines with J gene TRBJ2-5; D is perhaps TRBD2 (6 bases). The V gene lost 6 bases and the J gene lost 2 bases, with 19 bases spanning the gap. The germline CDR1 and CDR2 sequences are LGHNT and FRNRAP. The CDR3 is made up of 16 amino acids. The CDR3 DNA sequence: TGTGCTAGTGGGCCTGGGACTCTACAGTTTCAAGAGACCCAGTACTTC. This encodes CASGPGTLQFQETQYF.

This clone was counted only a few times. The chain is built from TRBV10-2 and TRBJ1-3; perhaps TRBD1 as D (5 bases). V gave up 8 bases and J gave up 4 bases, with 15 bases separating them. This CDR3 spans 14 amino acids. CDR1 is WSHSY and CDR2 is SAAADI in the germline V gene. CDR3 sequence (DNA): TGCGCCAGCGCTACGGGGGATTCCGGAAACACCATATATTTT. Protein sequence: CASATGDSGNTIYF.

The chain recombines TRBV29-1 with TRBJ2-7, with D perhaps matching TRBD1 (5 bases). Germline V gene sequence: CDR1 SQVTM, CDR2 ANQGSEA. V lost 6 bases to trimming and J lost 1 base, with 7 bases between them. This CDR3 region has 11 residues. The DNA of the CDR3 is TGCAGCGTAGGGGATTCCTACGAGCAGTACTTC. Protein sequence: CSVGDSYEQYF.

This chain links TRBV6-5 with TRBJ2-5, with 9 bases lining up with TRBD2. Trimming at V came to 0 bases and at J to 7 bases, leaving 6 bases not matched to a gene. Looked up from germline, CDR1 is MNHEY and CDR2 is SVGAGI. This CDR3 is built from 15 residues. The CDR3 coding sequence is TGTGCCAGCAGTTACTCACAGCGGGAGGCGGGGACCCAGTACTTC. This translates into CASSYSQREAGTQYF.

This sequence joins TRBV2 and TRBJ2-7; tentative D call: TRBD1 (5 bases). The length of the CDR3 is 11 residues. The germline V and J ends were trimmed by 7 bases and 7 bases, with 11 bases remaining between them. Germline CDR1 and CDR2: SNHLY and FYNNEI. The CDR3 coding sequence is TGTGCCAGCACCAGGGCGGCAGAGCAGTACTTC. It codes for CASTRAAEQYF.

Here the CDR3 DNA reads TGTGCCAGCAGCCCTGCCCCCTCGGGTCAGCCCCAGCATTTT. Translating it yields CASSPAPSGQPQHF. The chain uses TRBV5-5 and TRBJ1-5, with D unresolved. With 4 bases removed from V and 6 bases from J, the gap between germline ends came to 14 bases. CDR1 is SGHKS, CDR2 YYEKEE, per germline (reference sequence). The CDR3 runs to 14 residues.

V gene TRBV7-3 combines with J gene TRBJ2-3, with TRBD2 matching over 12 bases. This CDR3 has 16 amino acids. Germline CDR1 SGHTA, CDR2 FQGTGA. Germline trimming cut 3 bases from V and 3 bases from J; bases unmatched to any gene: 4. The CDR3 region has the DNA TGTGCCAGCAGCTTCGCCGGGACTAGCGGGACAGATACGCAGTATTTT. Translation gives CASSFAGTSGTDTQYF. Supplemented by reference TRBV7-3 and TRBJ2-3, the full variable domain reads GAGVSQTPSNKVTEKGKYVELRCDPISGHTALYWYRQSLGQGPEFLIYFQGTGAADDSGLPNDRFFAVRPEGSVSTLKIQRTERGDSAVYLCASSFAGTSGTDTQYFGPGTRLTVL.

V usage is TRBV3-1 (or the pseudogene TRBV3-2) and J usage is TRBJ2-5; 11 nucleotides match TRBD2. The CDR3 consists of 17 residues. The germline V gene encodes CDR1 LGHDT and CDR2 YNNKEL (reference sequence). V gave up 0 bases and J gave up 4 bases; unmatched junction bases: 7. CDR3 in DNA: TGTGCCAGCAGCCAAGATCGGTTCGGACTAGCGGGAGAGACCCAGTACTTC. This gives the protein CASSQDRFGLAGETQYF.

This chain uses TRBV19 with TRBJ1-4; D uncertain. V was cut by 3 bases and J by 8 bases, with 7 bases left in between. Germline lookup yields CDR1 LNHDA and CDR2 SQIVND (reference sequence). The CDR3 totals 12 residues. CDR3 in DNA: TGTGCCAGTAGTATGGCTTGGGAAAAACTGTTTTTT. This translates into CASSMAWEKLFF.